The 27 T cell receptor beta chains given below trace back to one sample, sequenced in a study of blood T cell repertoires in COVID-19. Sequencing used immunoSEQ multiplex PCR; TCRdb keeps in-frame clones, though not all of them. The sample has fewer than 200,000 clones, about 88% seen once. Sequencing was done on a sample of peripheral blood. The receptor set was obtained from a woman older than 75 with COVID-19, enrolled during active disease.

V and J are TRBV18 and TRBJ1-5; D gene uncertain. The CDR3 consists of 18 residues. CDR1 and CDR2 from the germline V gene are KGHSH and LQKENI. V lost 4 bases to trimming and J lost 0 bases, with 19 bases between them. This CDR3 reads CASSLERLEAHSNQPQHF. DNA for the CDR3: TGTGCCAGCTCACTCGAACGGCTCGAGGCTCATAGCAATCAGCCCCAGCATTTT.

The V and J genes are TRBV7-9 and TRBJ2-5; 7 positions agree with TRBD2. CDR3 length: 14 amino acids. CDR1 and CDR2 from the germline V gene are SEHNR and FQNEAQ (reference sequence). The V segment lost 5 bases and the J segment 3 bases; nucleotides outside the gene matches: 6. The chain's CDR3 is CASSVPGGEETQYF. The CDR3 DNA is TGTGCCAGCAGCGTGCCGGGGGGAGAAGAGACCCAGTACTTC.

This clone occurred many times. The gene calls are TRBV7-3 and TRBJ2-3; D is perhaps TRBD2 (5 bases). The CDR3 has 13 residues. Germline V gives CDR1 SGHTA, CDR2 FQGTGA. The germline V and J ends were trimmed by 4 bases and 8 bases, with 13 bases remaining between them. The CDR3 sequence is CASSSGPGGTQYF. CDR3 sequence (DNA): TGTGCCAGCAGCTCCGGGCCTGGAGGTACGCAGTATTTT.

The rearrangement joins TRBV12-3 or TRBV12-4 to TRBJ1-1, with a possible D match to TRBD1 (5 bases). V was cut by 2 bases and J by 3 bases, with 7 bases left in between. The CDR3 spans 13 residues. The DNA of the CDR3 is TGTGCCAGCAGTTTACTCAGGGACACTGAAGCTTTCTTT. Amino acids: CASSLLRDTEAFF.

This chain connects TRBV9 to TRBJ2-3; D gene uncertain. Germline values: CDR1 SGDLS, CDR2 YYNGEE. V dropped 6 bases and J dropped 1 base, with 15 bases sitting between them. CDR3 length equals 15 residues. CDR3 DNA sequence: TGTGCCAGCACCGCCGGGTTTGGTGGCACAGATACGCAGTATTTT. It is translated as CASTAGFGGTDTQYF.

The chain recombines TRBV5-1 with TRBJ1-1; TRBD1 might be the D (5 bases). Trimming removed 3 bases from V and 3 bases from J, with 15 bases in between. The CDR3 covers 15 residues. Germline V gene sequence: CDR1 SGHRS, CDR2 YFSETQ. The CDR3 region has the DNA TGCGCCAGCAGCTCCTTGGGGCGGGGGGACACTGAAGCTTTCTTT. Translation gives CASSSLGRGDTEAFF.

This sequence joins TRBV18 and TRBJ1-1, with unresolved D. Germline V gene sequence: CDR1 KGHSH, CDR2 LQKENI. The length of the CDR3 is 13 residues. The V end was cut by 5 bases, the J end by 0 bases, with 7 bases between. Here the CDR3 reads CASSGQVNTEAFF. CDR3 coding DNA: TGTGCCAGCTCAGGGCAGGTGAACACTGAAGCTTTCTTT.

The chain is built from TRBV28 and TRBJ2-2; TRBD2 aligns across 7 bases. The CDR3 consists of 14 residues. Germline loops: CDR1 MDHEN, CDR2 SYDVKM. Germline trimming cut 3 bases from V and 6 bases from J; bases unmatched to any gene: 4. For the CDR3, the DNA is TGTGCCAGCAGTTTTGGGAGGGCGGCCGGGGAGCTGTTTTTT. Its translation is CASSFGRAAGELFF.

The rearrangement uses TRBV6-5 and TRBJ1-2; 8 bases fit TRBD1. V lost 3 bases and J lost 7; bases outside the gene matches: 7. Per germline, CDR1 MNHEY and CDR2 SVGAGI. The CDR3 is made up of 14 amino acids. The CDR3 DNA follows: TGTGCCAGCAGTTATCTCACAGGGGGAGGTGGCTACACCTTC. Protein product: CASSYLTGGGGYTF.

The V call is TRBV19, the J call TRBJ1-5, with D perhaps TRBD1 (5 bases). The germline V gene has CDR1 LNHDA and CDR2 SQIVND (reference sequence). Trimming stripped 8 bases from V and 3 bases from J, with 14 bases between. This CDR3 is built from 14 residues. CDR3: CASSQGGFNQPQHF. Written as DNA, the CDR3 is TGTGCCAGTTCCCAGGGAGGATTCAATCAGCCCCAGCATTTT.

The rearrangement uses TRBV6-1 and TRBJ2-1, with D possibly TRBD2 on 5 matching bases. Trimming took 2 bases from V and 3 from J, leaving 14 bases between them. Germline CDR1 is MNHNS and CDR2 is SASEGT. The CDR3 sequence is 16 residues long. In nucleotides, the CDR3 is TGTGCCAGCAGTGAAACGTTTCTAGCCTTCTACAATGAGCAGTTCTTC. Its translation is CASSETFLAFYNEQFF.

This chain joins TRBV6-5 and TRBJ2-1; D unclear. Trimming took off 0 bases at V and 3 bases at J, with 6 bases between the two ends. Germline-derived CDR1 and CDR2 are MNHEY and SVGAGI. The CDR3 contains 14 residues. DNA of the CDR3: TGTGCCAGCAGTTACTCAGCCGGCTACAATGAGCAGTTCTTC. Its protein is CASSYSAGYNEQFF.

The chain is built from TRBV28 and TRBJ2-6; 7 nucleotides match TRBD1. This CDR3 is 21 amino acids long. Trimming removed 6 bases from V and 0 bases from J; junction bases left unmatched: 20. CDR1 is MDHEN, CDR2 SYDVKM, per germline. DNA of the CDR3: TGTGCCAGCAGCCCAGGCTTAAGGTGGGGACAGAAGATCTCTGGGGCCAACGTCCTGACTTTC. This codes for CASSPGLRWGQKISGANVLTF. Variable domain in full (rest from reference TRBV28 and TRBJ2-6): DVKVTQSSRYLVKRTGEKVFLECVQDMDHENMFWYRQDPGLGLRLIYFSYDVKMKEKGDIPEGYSVSREKKERFSLILESASTNQTSMYLCASSPGLRWGQKISGANVLTFGAGSRLTVL.

The rearrangement uses TRBV6-5 and TRBJ2-4; 7 bases are a match to TRBD1. Germline V gives CDR1 MNHEY, CDR2 SVGAGI. There are 13 residues in the CDR3. J lost 8 bases, V lost 9 bases, and 10 bases had no gene match. This CDR3 reads CASHRGGEDIQYF. In DNA, the CDR3 is TGTGCCAGTCATCGAGGGGGCGAGGACATTCAGTACTTC.

This clone showed up just once. The chain recombines TRBV6-2 or TRBV6-3 with TRBJ2-7; the match to TRBD1 covers 9 bases. J lost 3 bases, V lost 6 bases, and 12 bases had no gene match. Germline CDR1 MNHEY, CDR2 SVGEGT. This CDR3 comprises 16 residues. CDR3 region: CASSLGPGQGLYEQYF. CDR3 coding DNA: TGTGCCAGCAGCCTCGGGCCGGGACAGGGCCTCTACGAGCAGTACTTC.

The genes are TRBV6-2 or TRBV6-3 and TRBJ2-5; TRBD2 agrees at 9 bases. This CDR3 contains 17 residues. V dropped 0 bases and J dropped 5; count of bases not matched to a gene: 10. Germline CDR1 reads MNHEY; CDR2 reads SVGEGT. CDR3 sequence: CASSYSLAGSDRETQYF. In DNA, the CDR3 is TGTGCCAGCAGTTACTCGCTAGCGGGATCCGACCGGGAGACCCAGTACTTC.

The J gene is TRBJ2-5, the V gene TRBV11-1; 8 bases fit TRBD1. After removal of 5 bases from V and 2 bases from J, the junction contained 10 bases not matched to a gene. The length of the CDR3 is 16 residues. Germline lookup yields CDR1 SGHAT and CDR2 FQDESV (reference sequence). The CDR3 region is CASSPPKRTGQETQYF. Written as DNA, the CDR3 is TGTGCCAGCAGCCCCCCTAAGAGGACAGGGCAAGAGACCCAGTACTTC.

Points on this clone: Other DNA sequences within the sample encode an identical CDR3. The chain is built from TRBV6-5 and TRBJ1-1; D uncertain. V lost 2 bases and J lost 5, with 12 bases in between. CDR1 and CDR2 (germline): MNHEY, SVGAGI. This CDR3 spans 14 amino acids. CDR3 region: CASSYAEVGTEAFF. The CDR3 DNA is TGTGCCAGCAGTTACGCCGAGGTAGGAACTGAAGCTTTCTTT.

V gene TRBV6-5 combines with J gene TRBJ1-6, with D tentatively TRBD1 (6 bases). The CDR3 totals 14 residues. Germline V gives CDR1 MNHEY, CDR2 SVGAGI. Between the trimmed V and J ends, which lost 6 bases and 7 bases, there was a span of 13 bases. This CDR3 reads CASRADRWNSPLHF. For the CDR3, the DNA is TGTGCCAGCAGGGCTGACAGGTGGAATTCACCCCTCCACTTT.

The rearrangement links TRBV5-6 to TRBJ2-1, with D possibly TRBD2 on 6 matching bases. The germline V gene encodes CDR1 SGHDT and CDR2 YYEEEE. CDR3 length equals 15 residues. With 4 bases removed from V and 5 bases from J, the gap between germline ends came to 16 bases. CDR3 in DNA: TGTGCCAGCAGCCCCCAAGGGGCGGGGCACAATGAGCAGTTCTTC. Encoded protein: CASSPQGAGHNEQFF.

The V gene is TRBV6-4, the J gene TRBJ1-5; 8 nucleotides line up with TRBD1. V trimming: 2 bases; J trimming: 11 bases; junction bases outside the gene matches: 11. The CDR3 is 15 residues long. Germline V lookup: CDR1 MRHNA, CDR2 SNTAGT. CDR3 residues: CASSDVTGVGRAQHF. The CDR3 DNA reads TGTGCCAGCAGTGACGTGACAGGGGTGGGGCGGGCCCAGCATTTT.

The chain combines TRBV11-2 with TRBJ2-7; weak D call: TRBD2 (6 bases). Germline CDR1 and CDR2: SGHAT and FQNNGV. The V end was cut by 0 bases, the J end by 2 bases, with 11 bases between. The CDR3 length is 15 residues. CDR3 DNA: TGTGCCAGCAGCTTAGATGGAGGGCCGACCTACGAGCAGTACTTC. It yields the protein CASSLDGGPTYEQYF.

The chain carries TRBV5-6 and TRBJ1-5, with D perhaps matching TRBD1 (5 bases). Germline values: CDR1 SGHDT, CDR2 YYEEEE. This CDR3 contains 13 residues. With 7 bases removed from V and 7 bases from J, the gap between germline ends came to 15 bases. In DNA form, the CDR3 reads TGTGCCAGCTCAGGGCAGGGTAACCAGCCCCAGCATTTT. Protein: CASSGQGNQPQHF. Full variable domain (outside the CDR3, taken from reference TRBV5-6 and TRBJ1-5): DAGVTQSPTHLIKTRGQQVTLRCSPKSGHDTVSWYQQALGQGPQFIFQYYEEEERQRGNFPDRFSGHQFPNYSSELNVNALLLGDSALYLCASSGQGNQPQHFGDGTRLSIL.

The sample holds one count of this clone. The V gene is TRBV6-6, the J gene TRBJ1-4, with 8 bases fitting TRBD1. Losses at the gene ends were 7 bases for V and 10 bases for J; bases not matched to a gene: 14. The CDR3 length is 15 residues. Germline assignment: CDR1 MNHNY and CDR2 SVGAGI (reference sequence). CDR3 in DNA: TGTGCCAGCATCCTCGGGGGGCAGGGGGCCCGAAAACTGTTTTTT. Translating it yields CASILGGQGARKLFF.

The rearrangement links TRBV2 to TRBJ1-4; weak D call: TRBD1 (5 bases). The CDR3 totals 14 residues. Trimming removed 7 bases from V and 3 bases from J, with 12 bases in between. Germline-derived CDR1 and CDR2 are SNHLY and FYNNEI. The CDR3 loop is CASIPDRSNEKLFF. In DNA form, the CDR3 reads TGTGCCAGCATCCCCGACAGATCTAATGAAAAACTGTTTTTT.

This chain connects TRBV6-5 to TRBJ2-1; 10 positions match TRBD2. CDR3 length: 13 amino acids. Losses at the gene ends were 7 bases for V and 9 bases for J; bases not matched to a gene: 6. Germline lookup yields CDR1 MNHEY and CDR2 SVGAGI. The CDR3 spells CASKVAGGSEQFF. CDR3 nucleotide sequence: TGTGCCAGCAAGGTAGCGGGAGGAAGTGAGCAGTTCTTC.

The chain uses TRBV7-9 and TRBJ1-2, with 7 bases identical to TRBD1. CDR3 length: 13 amino acids. Germline lookup yields CDR1 SEHNR and CDR2 FQNEAQ (reference sequence). V lost 4 bases to trimming and J lost 3 bases; unmatched junction nucleotides: 2. The CDR3 DNA sequence: TGTGCCAGCAGCTCGACAGGGTACTATGGCTACACCTTC. Encoded protein: CASSSTGYYGYTF.